The sequence of this TCR beta chain was determined in a study of blood T cell repertoires in COVID-19. Turning to the study itself: Italy, Spain and the United States were the sources of the convalescent and acute COVID-19 samples. T cells, B-cell-depleted T cells, or PBMCs supplied cDNA or gDNA.

Those enrolled in Seattle joined during active infection and were followed longitudinally afterward. Original processing notes: Using reference gene primer amplification, nucleated cell counts were estimated. TCRdb's table, derived via immunoSEQ multiplex PCR, lists solely in-frame clones and lacks some. V, J and clone size were drawn from that table, and D and trimming were deduced from the DNA. This table holds 200,000 to 250,000 clones, 75% to 90% found once. V lost 7 bases, J lost 1 base, and 17 bases lay in between. The CDR3 is 16 residues long. Germline V CDR1 and CDR2: SGHTA, FQGNSA. The sequencing sample was made of peripheral blood. The receptor was isolated from a woman older than 75 with COVID-19, enrolled during active disease. V is TRBV7-2 and J is TRBJ1-3; a possible D gene is TRBD1 (6 bases). CDR3 loop: CASTRGGAGSGNTIYF. CDR3 DNA: TGTGCCAGCACGAGGGGGGGCGCAGGGTCTGGAAACACCATATATTTT. Using reference TRBV7-2 and TRBJ1-3 for the parts outside the CDR3, the full variable domain is GAGVSQSPSNKVTEKGKDVELRCDPISGHTALYWYRQSLGQGLEFLIYFQGNSAPDKSGLPSDRFSAERTGGSVSTLTIQRTQQEDSAVYLCASTRGGAGSGNTIYFGEGSWLTVV.